Below, one T cell receptor beta chain is given with its context. Antigen specificity is unknown. These data originate in a study of cytomegalovirus exposure and HLA in healthy donors. Amplification used 60 Vbeta primers and 13 Jbeta primers. Some clones are missing from TCRdb's copy, which holds only in-frame ones; the method was immunoSEQ multiplex PCR. The repertoire has some 180,000 clones, roughly 80% of them found once; the top ten carry 2.5% to 3%. Study-level findings and limits: Most TCR sequences proved rare, with some public TCRs found in many donors.

The CDR3 contains 11 residues. V was shortened by 6 bases and J by 1 base, with 6 bases between the two germline ends. Germline V lookup: CDR1 DFQATT, CDR2 SNEGSKA (reference sequence). The rearrangement links TRBV20-1 to TRBJ1-1; D ambiguous. The sequence derives from a female donor in good health and CMV-seronegative. The sequencing sample was made of PBMCs. The CDR3 loop reads CSAPRNTEAFF. Written as DNA, the CDR3 is TGCAGTGCGCCGAGGAACACTGAAGCTTTCTTT.